Listed below are T cell receptor beta chains from one sample, sequenced in a study of OX40 agonist ivuxolimab in advanced cancers. Data came from immunoSEQ multiplex PCR; TCRdb stores just in-frame clones and leaves some out. The sample shows more than 80,000 clones, roughly nine tenths of them seen only once. The sample was CD4+ or CD8+ T cells sorted from blood, taken in a trial of the OX40 agonist ivuxolimab. The receptors shown here come from an adult with an advanced solid tumor such as melanoma, head and neck, liver or kidney cancer. Each CDR3 is given with its conserved first and last residue. D genes are given only for firm matches. Size tells how often a clone was seen (once, few, many) or the class of an expanded clone, and some rows leave it out.

j_call d_call v_call clone_size cdr3_nt cdr3_aa
TRBJ2-6 TRBD1 TRBV5-4 - TGTGCCAGCAGCTCCGGGACAGCTGGGGCCAACGTCCTGACTTTC CASSSGTAGANVLTF
TRBJ1-4 - TRBV18 once TGTGCCAGCTCAGCATTAAGGGCAGGGCTCAATGAAAAACTGTTTTTT CASSALRAGLNEKLFF
TRBJ2-3 TRBD2 TRBV4-1 - TGCGCCAGCAGCCAAGATCCTAGCGGGGGCACAGATACGCAGTATTTT CASSQDPSGGTDTQYF
TRBJ1-2 - TRBV27 once TGTGCCAGCAGGGCCCAAAACGTCTATGGCTACACCTTC CASRAQNVYGYTF
TRBJ2-7 TRBD1 TRBV11-3 - TGTGCCAGCAGCTTCTGGGACAGCTCCTACGAGCAGTACTTC CASSFWDSSYEQYF
TRBJ2-7 TRBD1 TRBV5-8 - TGTGCCAGCAGCTTACGGGACAGGGCCGTCCAGGAGCAGTACTTC CASSLRDRAVQEQYF
TRBJ2-5 - TRBV7-8 - TGTGCCAGCACCACGGACCTCCTCCAAGAGACCCAGTACTTC CASTTDLLQETQYF
TRBJ2-5 - TRBV18 - TGTGCCAGCTCGCCCGCTGAGACCCAGTACTTC CASSPAETQYF
TRBJ1-1 TRBD1 TRBV27 - TGTGCCAGCAGCCGACAGGGGGCAGCGAACACTGAAGCTTTCTTT CASSRQGAANTEAFF
TRBJ1-3 - TRBV7-2 - TGTGCCAGCAGTAACCCGTGGGGGGCCTCTGGAAACACCATATATTTT CASSNPWGASGNTIYF
TRBJ2-7 - TRBV28 - TGTGCCAGCAGTTCAGGACAGTCAGTAAACTACGAGCAGTACTTC CASSSGQSVNYEQYF
TRBJ2-1 TRBD2 TRBV28 once TGTGCCAGCGGAAAAGGGAATAGCGGGAGGAATAATGAGCAGTTCTTC CASGKGNSGRNNEQFF
TRBJ2-7 TRBD2 TRBV18 - TGTGCCAGCTCACGCACTAGCGGAGGTTTCTACGAGCAGTACTTC CASSRTSGGFYEQYF
TRBJ2-4 - TRBV28 - TGTGCCAGCAGTCCCCCCGTGACTAGCAAAAACATTCAGTACTTC CASSPPVTSKNIQYF
TRBJ2-7 TRBD2 TRBV27 - TGTGCCAGCACTCTTAAAAGCGGGAACTCCTACGAGCAGTACTTC CASTLKSGNSYEQYF
TRBJ2-1 - TRBV5-1 - TGCGCCAGCAGCTTGGGGGACCTGGGACCGCGTAATGAGCAGTTCTTC CASSLGDLGPRNEQFF
TRBJ2-7 TRBD1 TRBV6-6 - TGTGCCAGCAGTTACCGACAGGGCTACGAGCAGTACTTC CASSYRQGYEQYF
TRBJ2-3 - TRBV5-4 - TGTGCCAGCAGTGTTCCCCCGGGGGCGGCAGATACGCAGTATTTT CASSVPPGAADTQYF
TRBJ2-3 - TRBV2 once TGTGCCAGCAGTGAGGGGAGGCAGGGCACAGATACGCAGTATTTT CASSEGRQGTDTQYF
TRBJ1-2 - TRBV28 - TGTGCCAGCAGTTGGGGCTCTGGCCCTAATGGCTACACCTTC CASSWGSGPNGYTF
TRBJ1-5 - TRBV28 - TGTGCCAGCACCCTGGGTAGTTATCAGCCCCAGCATTTT CASTLGSYQPQHF
TRBJ2-3 TRBD2 TRBV28 - TGTGCCAGCAGTCCCACTAGCGGGAGGTCGGCAGATACGCAGTATTTT CASSPTSGRSADTQYF
TRBJ2-3 - TRBV6-5 - TGTGCCAGCAGTTACCAAACGGGAGTTAGCACAGATACGCAGTATTTT CASSYQTGVSTDTQYF
TRBJ2-2 TRBD2 TRBV5-1 - TGCGCCAGCAGCCCTCTTGGACTAGCGGGAGGGTACACCGGGGAGCTGTTTTTT CASSPLGLAGGYTGELFF
TRBJ1-5 TRBD1 TRBV9 - TGTGCCAGCAGCGGAACAGGGGGCGCGAATCAGCCCCAGCATTTT CASSGTGGANQPQHF
TRBJ2-3 TRBD2 TRBV19 - TGTGCCAGCTCAATTCCGGGAGGGAACACAGATACGCAGTATTTT CASSIPGGNTDTQYF
TRBJ2-3 TRBD2 TRBV7-2 - TGTGCCAGCAGCCTCCTCGGCGGGAGTCGTACAGATACGCAGTATTTT CASSLLGGSRTDTQYF
TRBJ2-2 TRBD2 TRBV10-3 - TGTGCCATCAGCGAGGGAGGGGTGGATACCGGGGAGCTGTTTTTT CAISEGGVDTGELFF
TRBJ1-1 TRBD1 TRBV18 - TGTGCCAGCTCACGCCTACAGGGGAAGGGCACTGAAGCTTTCTTT CASSRLQGKGTEAFF
TRBJ1-6 - TRBV2 - TGTGCCAGCAGAGAGGACGGTAATTCACCCCTCCACTTT CASREDGNSPLHF
TRBJ2-1 TRBD1 TRBV10-3 - TGTGCCATCAGAGCTACAACAGGGGGTGGCTACAATGAGCAGTTCTTC CAIRATTGGGYNEQFF
TRBJ2-5 TRBD1 TRBV5-4 - TGTGCTTGGAACTTTAACAGGGGGCCAGAGACCCAGTACTTC CAWNFNRGPETQYF
TRBJ1-5 - TRBV30 - TGTGCCTGGAGTGGATTAACTGGCCAGCCCCAGCATTTT CAWSGLTGQPQHF
TRBJ1-2 TRBD1 TRBV6-1 - TGTGCCAGTCAGGGGGCCAAAAACTGGAATGGCTACACCTTC CASQGAKNWNGYTF
TRBJ2-7 - TRBV27 - TGTGCCAGCAGTTTAAGCCCACCTAGCGCCTACGAGCAGTACTTC CASSLSPPSAYEQYF
TRBJ1-2 TRBD1 TRBV4-3 - TGCGCCAGCAGCCAGAGACCAGGGGGCCCCTCGTATGGCTACACCTTC CASSQRPGGPSYGYTF
TRBJ1-5 TRBD1 TRBV19 - TGTGCCAGTAGTATGGGACAGGGGGCGCGGGAGCCCCAGCATTTT CASSMGQGAREPQHF
TRBJ1-1 - TRBV6-1 - TGTGCCAGCTTGTGGACAGCGACGGTGGGCACTGAAGCTTTCTTT CASLWTATVGTEAFF
TRBJ2-7 TRBD2 TRBV10-3 - TGTGCCATCAGTACTACTAGCGGGGTGTCCTACGAGCAGTACTTC CAISTTSGVSYEQYF
TRBJ2-5 - TRBV19 - TGTGCCAGTAGTATATGGGCTAGACAAGAGACCCAGTACTTC CASSIWARQETQYF
TRBJ2-7 TRBD1 TRBV28 - TGTGCCAGCACTTCCGGACAGGGCTACGAGCAGTACTTC CASTSGQGYEQYF
TRBJ2-4 - TRBV6-4 - TGTGCCAGCAGTGAACAGGGTACAGCCAAAAACATTCAGTACTTC CASSEQGTAKNIQYF
TRBJ2-1 - TRBV4-2 few TGTGCCAGCAGCCAAGATAGGGTGAGCTCCTACAATGAGCAGTTCTTC CASSQDRVSSYNEQFF
TRBJ2-7 TRBD2 TRBV25-1 - TGTGCCAGCAGTGGAACGGGACTAGCTGTAGAGCAGTACTTC CASSGTGLAVEQYF
TRBJ2-2 TRBD1 TRBV19 - TGTGCCAGTAGAACCGGGACAGCAAACACCGGGGAGCTGTTTTTT CASRTGTANTGELFF
TRBJ2-1 - TRBV7-3 - TGTGCCAGCAGCTCCTTCGCTAAGGGGCCTGAGCAGTTCTTC CASSSFAKGPEQFF